This T cell receptor (beta chain) was recorded in a study of T cells after yellow fever vaccination. Details on this clonotype: Antigen: not known.

Germline V CDR1 and CDR2: LGHNA, YNFKEQ. This CDR3 comprises 16 residues. V shed 5 bases and J 3 bases; nucleotides not matched to a gene: 10. Study-level findings and limits: Sorted repertoires could include abundant contaminating clonotypes from bulk cells. A small proportion of clonotypes was detected in both the CD4 and CD8 compartments. Most primary-vaccination clones recurred post-booster (roughly 96% CD4, 88% CD8).

Template-switching 5'RACE yielded the TCR cDNA; a universal primer site and UMIs were added in the process. One entry per CDR3 protein results from TCRdb running MiXCR on the 5' RACE reads. Among 300,000 or so distinct CDR3 sequences listed, 8.7% were seen once. The material was CD4+ T cells sorted from PBMCs, obtained 5 days after the yellow fever booster vaccination. This chain links TRBV4-2 with TRBJ1-3, with TRBD1 matching 7 bases. The clonotype originates from a young man who received the YFV17D yellow fever vaccine. The CDR3 nucleotides read TGTGCCAGCAGCGTGCAGGGGGAGGGCGGTGGAAACACCATATATTTT. Its protein product is CASSVQGEGGGNTIYF.